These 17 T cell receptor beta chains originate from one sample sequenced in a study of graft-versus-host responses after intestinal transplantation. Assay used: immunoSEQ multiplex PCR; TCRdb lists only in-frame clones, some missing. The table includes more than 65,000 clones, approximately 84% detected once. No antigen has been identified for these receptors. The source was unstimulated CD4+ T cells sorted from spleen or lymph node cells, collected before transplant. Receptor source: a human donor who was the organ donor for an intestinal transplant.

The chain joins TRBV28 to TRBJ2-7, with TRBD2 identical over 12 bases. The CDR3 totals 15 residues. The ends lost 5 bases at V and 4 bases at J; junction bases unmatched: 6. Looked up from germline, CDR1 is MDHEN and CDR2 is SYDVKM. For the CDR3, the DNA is TGTGCCAGCAGTGCCACGGGACTAGCGGGTTACGAGCAGTACGTC. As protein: CASSATGLAGYEQYV.

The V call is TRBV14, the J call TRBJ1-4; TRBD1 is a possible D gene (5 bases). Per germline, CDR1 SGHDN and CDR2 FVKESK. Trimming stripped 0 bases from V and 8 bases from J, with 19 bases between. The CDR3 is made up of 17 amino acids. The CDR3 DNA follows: TGTGCCAGCAGCCAAGATGGGGTCGGGGGTGGATTGGAAAAACTGTTTTTT. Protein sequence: CASSQDGVGGGLEKLFF. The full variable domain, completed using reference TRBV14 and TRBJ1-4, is EAGVTQFPSHSVIEKGQTVTLRCDPISGHDNLYWYRRVMGKEIKFLLHFVKESKQDESGMPNNRFLAERTGGTYSTLKVQPAELEDSGVYFCASSQDGVGGGLEKLFFGSGTQLSVL.

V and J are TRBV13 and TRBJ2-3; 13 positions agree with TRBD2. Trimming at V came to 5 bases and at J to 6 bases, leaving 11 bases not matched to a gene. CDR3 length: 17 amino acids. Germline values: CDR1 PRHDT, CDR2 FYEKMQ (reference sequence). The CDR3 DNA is TGTGCCAGCAGCCCCGGACTAGCGGGGGCTACGGGGGATACGCAGTATTTT. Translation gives CASSPGLAGATGDTQYF.

CDR3 in amino acids: CASSLPGGTGYTF. For the CDR3, the DNA is TGTGCCAGCAGCCTTCCGGGGGGCACGGGCTACACCTTC. The V gene is TRBV7-3, the J gene TRBJ1-2; a possible D gene is TRBD1 (6 bases). Germline loops: CDR1 SGHTA, CDR2 FQGTGA. Trimming took off 5 bases at V and 8 bases at J, with 15 bases between the two ends. CDR3 length: 13 amino acids.

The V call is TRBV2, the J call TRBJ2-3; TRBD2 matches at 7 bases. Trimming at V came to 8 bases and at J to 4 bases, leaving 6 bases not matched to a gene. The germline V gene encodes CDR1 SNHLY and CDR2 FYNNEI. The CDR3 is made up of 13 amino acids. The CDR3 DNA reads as TGTGCCAGCTCCCTAGCGGAATCAGATACGCAGTATTTT. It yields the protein CASSLAESDTQYF.

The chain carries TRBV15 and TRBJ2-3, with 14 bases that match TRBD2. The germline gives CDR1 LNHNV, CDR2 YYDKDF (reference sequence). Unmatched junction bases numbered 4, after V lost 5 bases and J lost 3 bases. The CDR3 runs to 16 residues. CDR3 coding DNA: TGTGCCACCAGCCGGACTAGCGGGGGGCTAACAGATACGCAGTATTTT. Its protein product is CATSRTSGGLTDTQYF. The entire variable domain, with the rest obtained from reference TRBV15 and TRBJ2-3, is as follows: DAMVIQNPRYQVTQFGKPVTLSCSQTLNHNVMYWYQQKSSQAPKLLFHYYDKDFNNEADTPDNFQSRRPNTSFCFLDIRSPGLGDTAMYLCATSRTSGGLTDTQYFGPGTRLTVL.

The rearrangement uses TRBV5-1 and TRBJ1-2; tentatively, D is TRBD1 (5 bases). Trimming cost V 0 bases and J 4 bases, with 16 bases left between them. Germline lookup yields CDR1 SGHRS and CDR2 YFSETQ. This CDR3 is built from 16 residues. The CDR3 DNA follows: TGCGCCAGCAGCTTGGAAGGCAGGGTTCTAACCTATGGCTACACCTTC. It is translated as CASSLEGRVLTYGYTF. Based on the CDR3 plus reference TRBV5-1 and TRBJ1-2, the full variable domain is KAGVTQTPRYLIKTRGQQVTLSCSPISGHRSVSWYQQTPGQGLQFLFEYFSETQRNKGNFPGRFSGRQFSNSRSEMNVSTLELGDSALYLCASSLEGRVLTYGYTFGSGTRLTVV.

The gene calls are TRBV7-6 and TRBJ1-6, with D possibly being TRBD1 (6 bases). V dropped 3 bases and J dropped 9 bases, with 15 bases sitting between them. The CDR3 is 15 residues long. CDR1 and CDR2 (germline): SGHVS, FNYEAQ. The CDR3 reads CASSFTPKGGSPLHF. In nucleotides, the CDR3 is TGTGCCAGCAGCTTTACGCCGAAAGGGGGTTCACCCCTCCACTTT.

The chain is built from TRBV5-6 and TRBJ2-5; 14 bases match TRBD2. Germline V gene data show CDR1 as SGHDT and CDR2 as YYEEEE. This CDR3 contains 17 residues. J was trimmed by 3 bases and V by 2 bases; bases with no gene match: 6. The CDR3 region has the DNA TGTGCCAGCAGCTTATTTCCGGGACTAGCGGGGGAAGAGACCCAGTACTTC. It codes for CASSLFPGLAGEETQYF.

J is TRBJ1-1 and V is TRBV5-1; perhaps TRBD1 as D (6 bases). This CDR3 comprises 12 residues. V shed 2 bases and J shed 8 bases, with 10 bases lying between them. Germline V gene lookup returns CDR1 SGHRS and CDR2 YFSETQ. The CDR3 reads CASSFGTSEAFF. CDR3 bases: TGCGCCAGCAGCTTTGGGACAAGCGAAGCTTTCTTT.

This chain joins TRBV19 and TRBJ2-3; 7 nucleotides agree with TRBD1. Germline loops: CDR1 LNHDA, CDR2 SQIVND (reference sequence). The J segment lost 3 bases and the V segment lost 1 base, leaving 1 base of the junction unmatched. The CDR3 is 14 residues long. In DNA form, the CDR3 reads TGTGCCAGTAGTATAGGCAGGGGGACAGATACGCAGTATTTT. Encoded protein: CASSIGRGTDTQYF.

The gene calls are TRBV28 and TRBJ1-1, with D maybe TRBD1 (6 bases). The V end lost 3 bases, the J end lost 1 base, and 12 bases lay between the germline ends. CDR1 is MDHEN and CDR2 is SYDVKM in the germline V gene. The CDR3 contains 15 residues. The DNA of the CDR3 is TGTGCCAGCAGTTTTCGGACAGCGGCGAACACTGAAGCTTTCTTT. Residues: CASSFRTAANTEAFF.

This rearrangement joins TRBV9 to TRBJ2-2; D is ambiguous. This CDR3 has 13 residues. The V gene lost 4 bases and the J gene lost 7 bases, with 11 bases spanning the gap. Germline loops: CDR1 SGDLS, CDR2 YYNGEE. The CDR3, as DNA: TGTGCCAGCAGCCCAATTTTGAGCGGGGAGCTGTTTTTT. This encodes CASSPILSGELFF.

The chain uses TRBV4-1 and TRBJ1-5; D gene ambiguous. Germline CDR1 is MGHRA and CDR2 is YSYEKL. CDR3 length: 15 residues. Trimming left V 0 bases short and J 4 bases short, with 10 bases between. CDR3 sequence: CASSQEGSPNQPQHF. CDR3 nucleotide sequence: TGCGCCAGCAGCCAAGAGGGCAGCCCGAATCAGCCCCAGCATTTT.

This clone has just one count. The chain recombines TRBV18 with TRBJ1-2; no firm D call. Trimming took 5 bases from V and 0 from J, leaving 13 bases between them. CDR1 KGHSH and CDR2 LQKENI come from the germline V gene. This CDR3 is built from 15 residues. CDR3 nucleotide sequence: TGTGCCAGCTCATATACAGACCGTCCTAACTATGGCTACACCTTC. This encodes CASSYTDRPNYGYTF.

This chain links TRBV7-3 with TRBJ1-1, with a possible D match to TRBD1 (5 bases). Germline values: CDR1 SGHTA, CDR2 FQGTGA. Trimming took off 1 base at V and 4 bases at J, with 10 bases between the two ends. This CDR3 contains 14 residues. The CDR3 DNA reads TGTGCCAGCAGCTTAATCGGCGGGGCCACTGAAGCTTTCTTT. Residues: CASSLIGGATEAFF.

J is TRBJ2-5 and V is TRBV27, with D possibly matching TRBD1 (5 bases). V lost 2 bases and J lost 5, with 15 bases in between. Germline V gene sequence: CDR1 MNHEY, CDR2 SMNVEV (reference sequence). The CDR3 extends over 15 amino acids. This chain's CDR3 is CASSLISGLSETQYF. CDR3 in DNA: TGTGCCAGCAGTTTAATATCAGGGTTAAGTGAGACCCAGTACTTC.